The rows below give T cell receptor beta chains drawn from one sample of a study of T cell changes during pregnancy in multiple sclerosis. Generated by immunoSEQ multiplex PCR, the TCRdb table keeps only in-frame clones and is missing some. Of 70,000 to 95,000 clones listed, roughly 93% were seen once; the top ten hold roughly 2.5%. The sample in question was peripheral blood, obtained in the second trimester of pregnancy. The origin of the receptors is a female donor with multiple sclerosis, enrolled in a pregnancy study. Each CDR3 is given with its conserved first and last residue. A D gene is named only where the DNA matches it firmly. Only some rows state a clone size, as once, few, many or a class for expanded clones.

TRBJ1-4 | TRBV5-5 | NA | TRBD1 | TGTGCCAGCAGCTTAGGGGGCGCGGAAAAACTGTTTTTT | CASSLGGAEKLFF
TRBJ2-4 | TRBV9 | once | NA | TGTGCCAGCAGCGTAGCTGGGGAGCTCGAAAACATTCAGTACTTC | CASSVAGELENIQYF
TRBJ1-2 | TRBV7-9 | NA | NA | TGTGCCAGCAGCTTTGGCGGGAGTGGCTACACCTTC | CASSFGGSGYTF
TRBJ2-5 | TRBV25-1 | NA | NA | TGTGCCAGCAGTGGCCCAACAGGGTTGGGGGAGACCCAGTACTTC | CASSGPTGLGETQYF
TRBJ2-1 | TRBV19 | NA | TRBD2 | TGTGCCCCTCTTAGGCTAGCGGGGGGGAGGGGTACCTACAATGAGCAGTTCTTC | CAPLRLAGGRGTYNEQFF
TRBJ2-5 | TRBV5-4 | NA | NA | TGTGCCAGCAGCTTGGGTCTTGAGGAGACCCAGTACTTC | CASSLGLEETQYF
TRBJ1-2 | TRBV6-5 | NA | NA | TGTGCCAGCAGTTATGACGGAGAGAACCTCTATGGCTACACCTTC | CASSYDGENLYGYTF
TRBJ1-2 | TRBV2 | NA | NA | TGTGCCAGCACTAGACGGATAACTGGAAACTATGGCTACACCTTC | CASTRRITGNYGYTF
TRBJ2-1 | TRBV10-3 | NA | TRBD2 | TGTGCCATCAGTGATTTGGGACTATTGGCGGGGAAGATCTACAATGAGCAGTTCTTC | CAISDLGLLAGKIYNEQFF
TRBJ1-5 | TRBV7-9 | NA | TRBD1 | TGTGCCAGCAGCACGACGACAGGGATTAGCAATCAGCCCCAGCATTTT | CASSTTTGISNQPQHF
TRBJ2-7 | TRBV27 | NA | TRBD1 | TGTGCCAGCAGTTTACGGGACAGGGTTGGCGAGCAGTACTTC | CASSLRDRVGEQYF
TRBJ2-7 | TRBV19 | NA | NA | TGTGCCAGTAGTATCGGGATTCTTCGGGAGCAGTACTTC | CASSIGILREQYF
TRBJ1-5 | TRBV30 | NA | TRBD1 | TGTGCCTACGGGACAGGGTCGAATCAGCCCCAGCATTTT | CAYGTGSNQPQHF
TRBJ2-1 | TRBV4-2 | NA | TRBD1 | TGTGCCAGCACCCCTGGCGCGGGACAGGGCAATGAGCAGTTCTTC | CASTPGAGQGNEQFF
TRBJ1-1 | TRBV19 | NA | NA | TGTGCCAGTAGTATAACGGGTATTAAGAACACTGAAGCTTTCTTT | CASSITGIKNTEAFF
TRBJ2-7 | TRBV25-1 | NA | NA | TGTGCCAGCAGTATAGGGGATGAGCAGTACTTC | CASSIGDEQYF
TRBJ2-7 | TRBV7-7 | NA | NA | TGTGCTAGCAGCTTAGGGGGAGCCGGCGGTTACGAGCAGTACTTC | CASSLGGAGGYEQYF
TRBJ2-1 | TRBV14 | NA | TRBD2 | TGTGCCAGCAGCCCTTCGACGACTAGCGGCTACAATGAGCAGTTCTTC | CASSPSTTSGYNEQFF
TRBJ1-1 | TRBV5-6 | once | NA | TGTGCCAGCAGCCCCCGGGGCCACAGGGCCACTGAAGCTTTCTTT | CASSPRGHRATEAFF
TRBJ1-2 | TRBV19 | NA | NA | TGTGCCAGTAGTACAGGGATCCCCCAAGCTAACTATGGCTACACCTTC | CASSTGIPQANYGYTF
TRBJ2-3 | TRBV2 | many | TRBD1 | TGTGCGAGCGCCGGGCAGGGGGTATGGGATACGCAGTATTTT | CASAGQGVWDTQYF
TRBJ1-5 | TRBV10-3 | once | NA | TGTGCCGCCGGGGGGGACCTCAATCAGCCCCAGCATTTT | CAAGGDLNQPQHF
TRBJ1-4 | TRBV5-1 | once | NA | TGCGCCAGCAGCTTAGGGGGGGATGAAAAACTGTTTTTT | CASSLGGDEKLFF
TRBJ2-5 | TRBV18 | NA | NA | TGTGCCAGCTCACTTAACCAAGAGACCCAGTACTTC | CASSLNQETQYF
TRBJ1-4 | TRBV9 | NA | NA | TGTGCCAGCAGCGTAGGGGGCGCCGTTGAAAAACTGTTTTTT | CASSVGGAVEKLFF
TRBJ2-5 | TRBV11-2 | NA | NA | TGTGCCAGCAGTCGGGGGACGTACCAAGAGACCCAGTACTTC | CASSRGTYQETQYF